This T cell receptor beta chain emerged from a study of OX40 agonist ivuxolimab in advanced cancers. Study-level information: Three patients, one with hepatocellular carcinoma and two with cutaneous melanoma, responded partially. Points from the study as a whole: Expanded clones were, on average, more numerous in CD8+ T cells than in CD4+.

Only in-frame clones appear in the TCRdb table, and some are missing; sequencing was by immunoSEQ multiplex PCR. Of tens of thousands of clones in the sample, 85% to 95% were seen once. V was pared by 0 bases and J by 4 bases, with 8 bases of the junction left unmatched. The CDR3 is 17 residues long. CDR1 ENHRY and CDR2 SYGVKD come from the germline V gene. Notes on this clone: Its antigen is not identified.

This chain joins TRBV10-3 and TRBJ1-1, with TRBD1 identical over 10 bases. The clonotype was recovered from an adult with an advanced solid tumor such as melanoma, head and neck, liver or kidney cancer. The sequencing here drew on CD4+ or CD8+ T cells sorted from blood, taken in a trial of the OX40 agonist ivuxolimab. CDR3 sequence: CAISESIFGTGATEAFF. In nucleotides, the CDR3 is TGTGCCATCAGTGAGTCTATTTTTGGGACAGGGGCCACTGAAGCTTTCTTT.